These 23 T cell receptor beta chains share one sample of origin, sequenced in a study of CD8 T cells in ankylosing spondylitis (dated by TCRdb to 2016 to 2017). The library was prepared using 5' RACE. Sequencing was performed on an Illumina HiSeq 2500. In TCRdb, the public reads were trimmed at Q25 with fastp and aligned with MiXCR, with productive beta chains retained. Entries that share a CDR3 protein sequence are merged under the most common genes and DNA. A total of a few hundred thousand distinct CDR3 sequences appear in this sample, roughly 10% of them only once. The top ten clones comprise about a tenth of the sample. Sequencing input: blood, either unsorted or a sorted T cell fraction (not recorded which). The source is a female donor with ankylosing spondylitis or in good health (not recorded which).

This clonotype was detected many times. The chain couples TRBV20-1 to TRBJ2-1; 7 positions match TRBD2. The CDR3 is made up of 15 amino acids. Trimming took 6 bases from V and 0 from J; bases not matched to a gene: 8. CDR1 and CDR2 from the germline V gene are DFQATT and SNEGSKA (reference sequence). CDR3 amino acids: CSAQGLISSYNEQFF. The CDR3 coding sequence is TGCAGTGCCCAGGGACTAATTAGCTCCTACAATGAGCAGTTCTTC.

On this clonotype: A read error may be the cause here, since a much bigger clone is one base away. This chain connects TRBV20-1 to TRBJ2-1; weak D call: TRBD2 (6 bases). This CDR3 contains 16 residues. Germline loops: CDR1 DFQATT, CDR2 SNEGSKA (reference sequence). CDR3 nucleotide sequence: TGCTGTGCTAGCTCAGGGACGACGGGAGCAAGTAATGAGCAGTTCTTC. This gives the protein CCASSGTTGASNEQFF.

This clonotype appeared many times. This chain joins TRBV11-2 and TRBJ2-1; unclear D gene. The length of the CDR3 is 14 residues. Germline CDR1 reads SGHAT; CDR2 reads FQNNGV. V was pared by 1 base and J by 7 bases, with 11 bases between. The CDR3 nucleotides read TGTGCCAGCAGCTTAGTGGGCCTTGGAAATGAGCAGTTCTTC. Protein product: CASSLVGLGNEQFF.

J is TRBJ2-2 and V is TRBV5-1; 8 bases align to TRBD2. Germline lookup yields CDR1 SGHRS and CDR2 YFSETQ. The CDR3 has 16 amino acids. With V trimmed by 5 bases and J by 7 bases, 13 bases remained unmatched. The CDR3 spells CASSYAPGLDVGELFF. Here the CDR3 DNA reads TGCGCCAGCAGTTATGCACCGGGACTAGATGTCGGGGAGCTGTTTTTT.

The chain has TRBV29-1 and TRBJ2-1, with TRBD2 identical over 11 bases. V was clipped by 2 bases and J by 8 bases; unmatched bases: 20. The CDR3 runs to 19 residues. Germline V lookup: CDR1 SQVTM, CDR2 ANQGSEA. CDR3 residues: CSVEPDGGATSGRSDEQFF. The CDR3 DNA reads TGCAGCGTTGAACCGGACGGGGGTGCTACTAGCGGGAGAAGTGATGAGCAGTTCTTC.

CDR3 DNA: TGTGCCAGTAGCCCCGGGGATGGAAACACCATATATTTT. The encoded protein is CASSPGDGNTIYF. The chain is built from TRBV19 and TRBJ1-3; no reliable D call. The germline CDR1 and CDR2 sequences are LNHDA and SQIVND (reference sequence). Trimming removed 6 bases at V and 3 bases at J, with 9 bases between. The CDR3 has 13 amino acids.

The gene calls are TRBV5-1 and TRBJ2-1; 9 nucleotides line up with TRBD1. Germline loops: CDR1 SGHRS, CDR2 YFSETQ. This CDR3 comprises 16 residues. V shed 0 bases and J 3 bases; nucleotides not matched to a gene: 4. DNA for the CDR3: TGCGCCAGCAGCTTGGCCGGGACAGGGAGCTACAATGAGCAGTTCTTC. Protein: CASSLAGTGSYNEQFF.

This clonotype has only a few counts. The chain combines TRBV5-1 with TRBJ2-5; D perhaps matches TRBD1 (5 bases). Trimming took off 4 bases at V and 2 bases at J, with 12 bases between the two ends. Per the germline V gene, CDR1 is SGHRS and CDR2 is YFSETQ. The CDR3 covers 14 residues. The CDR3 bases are TGCGCCAGCAGCAAGGGGCCGAGTCAAGAGACCCAGTACTTC. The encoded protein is CASSKGPSQETQYF.

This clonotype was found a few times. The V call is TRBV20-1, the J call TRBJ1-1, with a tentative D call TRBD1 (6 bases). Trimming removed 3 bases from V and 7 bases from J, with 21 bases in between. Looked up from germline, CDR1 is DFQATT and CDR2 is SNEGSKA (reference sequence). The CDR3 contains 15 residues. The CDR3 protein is CSARKGLGARLEAFF. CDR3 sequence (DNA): TGCAGTGCTAGGAAGGGTTTGGGGGCGCGTCTTGAAGCTTTCTTT.

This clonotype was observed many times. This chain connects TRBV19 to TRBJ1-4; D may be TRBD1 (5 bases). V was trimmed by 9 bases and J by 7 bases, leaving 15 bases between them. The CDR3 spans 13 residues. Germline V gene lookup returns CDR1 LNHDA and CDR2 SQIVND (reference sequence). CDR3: CASSGTQTEKLFF. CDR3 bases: TGTGCCAGCTCCGGGACTCAGACTGAAAAACTGTTTTTT.

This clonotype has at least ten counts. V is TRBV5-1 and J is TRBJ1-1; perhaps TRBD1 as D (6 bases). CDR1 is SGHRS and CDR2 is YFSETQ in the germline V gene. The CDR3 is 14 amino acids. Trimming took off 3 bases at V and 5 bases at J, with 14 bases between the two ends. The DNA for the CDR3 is TGCGCCAGCAGCTCCGGGACAATGGGAACTGAAGCTTTCTTT. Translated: CASSSGTMGTEAFF. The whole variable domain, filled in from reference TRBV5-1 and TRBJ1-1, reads KAGVTQTPRYLIKTRGQQVTLSCSPISGHRSVSWYQQTPGQGLQFLFEYFSETQRNKGNFPGRFSGRQFSNSRSEMNVSTLELGDSALYLCASSSGTMGTEAFFGQGTRLTVV.

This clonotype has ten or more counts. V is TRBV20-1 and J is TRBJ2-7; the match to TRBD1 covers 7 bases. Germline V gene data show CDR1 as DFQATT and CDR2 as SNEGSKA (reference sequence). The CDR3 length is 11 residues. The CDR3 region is CSLGTDYEQYF. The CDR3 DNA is TGCAGCCTCGGGACAGACTACGAGCAGTACTTC.

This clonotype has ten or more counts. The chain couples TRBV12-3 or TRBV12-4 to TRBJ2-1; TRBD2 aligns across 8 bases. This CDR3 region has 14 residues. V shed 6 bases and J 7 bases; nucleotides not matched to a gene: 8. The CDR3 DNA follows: TGTGCCAGCAGCGCCGGGACTAGAACTAATGAGCAGTTCTTC. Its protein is CASSAGTRTNEQFF.

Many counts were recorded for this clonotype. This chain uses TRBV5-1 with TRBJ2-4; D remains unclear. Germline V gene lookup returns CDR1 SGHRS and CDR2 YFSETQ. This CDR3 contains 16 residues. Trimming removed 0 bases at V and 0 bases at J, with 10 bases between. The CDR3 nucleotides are TGCGCCAGCAGCTTGGAGGCAGGTCTAGCCAAAAACATTCAGTACTTC. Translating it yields CASSLEAGLAKNIQYF.

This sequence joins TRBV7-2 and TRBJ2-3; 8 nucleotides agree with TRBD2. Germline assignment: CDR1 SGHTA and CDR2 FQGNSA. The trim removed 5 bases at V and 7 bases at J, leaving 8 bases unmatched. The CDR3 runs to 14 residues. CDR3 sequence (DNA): TGTGCCAGCAGCGCCGGGACTAGACCTTATACGCAGTATTTT. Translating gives CASSAGTRPYTQYF.

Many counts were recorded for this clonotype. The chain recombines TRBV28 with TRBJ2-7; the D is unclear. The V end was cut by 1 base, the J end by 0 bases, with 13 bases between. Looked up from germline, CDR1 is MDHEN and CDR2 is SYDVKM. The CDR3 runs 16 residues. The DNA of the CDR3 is TGTGCCAGCAGTTTATCGCCAGACCCCAGCTCCTACGAGCAGTACTTC. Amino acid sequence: CASSLSPDPSSYEQYF.

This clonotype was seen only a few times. The CDR3 spells CASSPDRRKEFF. The CDR3, as DNA: TGTGCCAGCAGCCCCGACAGGAGAAAGGAGTTCTTC. V is TRBV7-8 and J is TRBJ2-1; D perhaps matches TRBD1 (6 bases). The CDR3 has 12 residues. The germline CDR1 and CDR2 sequences are SGHVS and FQNEAQ. The ends were cut back, 5 bases at V and 14 bases at J, with 16 bases in the middle.

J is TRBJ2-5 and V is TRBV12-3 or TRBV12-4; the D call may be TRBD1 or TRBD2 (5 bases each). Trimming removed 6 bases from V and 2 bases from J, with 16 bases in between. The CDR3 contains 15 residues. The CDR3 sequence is CASSPGPAEQETQYF. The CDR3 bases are TGTGCCAGCAGCCCGGGACCAGCGGAACAAGAGACCCAGTACTTC.

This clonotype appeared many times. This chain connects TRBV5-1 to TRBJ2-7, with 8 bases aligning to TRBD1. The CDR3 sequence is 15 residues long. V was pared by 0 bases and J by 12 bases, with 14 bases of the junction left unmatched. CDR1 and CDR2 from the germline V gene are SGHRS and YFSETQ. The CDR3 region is CASSLEFRQGALSYF. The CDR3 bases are TGCGCCAGCAGCTTGGAGTTTAGGCAGGGGGCATTGTCGTACTTC.

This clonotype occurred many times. The DNA of the CDR3 is TGTGCCAGCCGAATAGACAGGGTTGGGGATCAGCCCCAGCATTTT. Translating gives CASRIDRVGDQPQHF. The chain carries TRBV12-3 or TRBV12-4 and TRBJ1-5, with TRBD1 matching 7 bases. The CDR3 runs to 15 residues. J lost 5 bases, V lost 8 bases, and 12 bases had no gene match.

CDR3 DNA: TGCGCCAGCAGCTTGGGACAGGCATTACGTGAGACCCAGTACTTC. Encoded protein: CASSLGQALRETQYF. This sequence joins TRBV5-1 and TRBJ2-5, with a tentative D call TRBD1 (6 bases). Germline V CDR1 and CDR2: SGHRS, YFSETQ. The CDR3 covers 15 residues. The V gene lost 0 bases and the J gene lost 5 bases, with 14 bases spanning the gap. Based on the CDR3 plus reference TRBV5-1 and TRBJ2-5, the full variable domain is KAGVTQTPRYLIKTRGQQVTLSCSPISGHRSVSWYQQTPGQGLQFLFEYFSETQRNKGNFPGRFSGRQFSNSRSEMNVSTLELGDSALYLCASSLGQALRETQYFGPGTRLLVL.

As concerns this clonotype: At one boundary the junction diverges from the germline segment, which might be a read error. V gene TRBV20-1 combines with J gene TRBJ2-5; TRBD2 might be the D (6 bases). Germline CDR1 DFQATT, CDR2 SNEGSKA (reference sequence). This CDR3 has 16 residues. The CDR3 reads CCALAGSTLPGETQYF. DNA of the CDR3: TGCTGTGCTCTGGCGGGGTCCACTCTTCCGGGAGAGACCCAGTACTTC.

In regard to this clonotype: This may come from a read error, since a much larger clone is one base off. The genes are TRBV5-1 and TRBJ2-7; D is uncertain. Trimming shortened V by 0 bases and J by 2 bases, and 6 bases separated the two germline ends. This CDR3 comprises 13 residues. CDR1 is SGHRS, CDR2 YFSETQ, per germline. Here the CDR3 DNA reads TGCGCCAGCAGCTTGGAACAGCCCTACGAGCAGTACTTC. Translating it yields CASSLEQPYEQYF.